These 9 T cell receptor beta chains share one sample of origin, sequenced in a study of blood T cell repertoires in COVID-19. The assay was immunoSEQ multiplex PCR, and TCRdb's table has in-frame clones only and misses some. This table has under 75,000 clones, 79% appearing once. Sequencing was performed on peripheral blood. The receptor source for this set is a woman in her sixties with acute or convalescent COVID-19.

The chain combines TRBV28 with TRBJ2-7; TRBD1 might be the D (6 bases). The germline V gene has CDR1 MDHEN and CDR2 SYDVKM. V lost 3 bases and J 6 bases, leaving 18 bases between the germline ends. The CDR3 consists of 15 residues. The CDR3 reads CASSFETGGRIEQYF. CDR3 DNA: TGTGCCAGCAGTTTTGAGACAGGTGGACGTATCGAGCAGTACTTC.

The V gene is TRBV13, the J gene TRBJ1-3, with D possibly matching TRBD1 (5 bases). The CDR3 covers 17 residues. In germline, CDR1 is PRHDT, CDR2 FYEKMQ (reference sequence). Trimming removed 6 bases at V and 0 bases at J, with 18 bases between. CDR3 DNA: TGTGCCAGCAGTCAAAGGGGAGGTCGACTCTCTGGAAACACCATATATTTT. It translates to CASSQRGGRLSGNTIYF.

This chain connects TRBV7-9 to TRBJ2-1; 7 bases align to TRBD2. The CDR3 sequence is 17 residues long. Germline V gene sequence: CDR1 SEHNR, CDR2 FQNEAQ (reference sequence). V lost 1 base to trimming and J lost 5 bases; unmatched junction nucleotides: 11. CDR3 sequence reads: CASSLERHRGGDNEQFF. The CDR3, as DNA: TGTGCCAGCAGCTTAGAAAGGCATCGCGGGGGAGACAATGAGCAGTTCTTC.

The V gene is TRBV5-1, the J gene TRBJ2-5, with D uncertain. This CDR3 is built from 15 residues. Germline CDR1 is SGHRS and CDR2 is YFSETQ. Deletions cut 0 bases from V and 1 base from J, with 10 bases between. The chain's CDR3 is CASSLVVGPQETQYF. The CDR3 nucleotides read TGCGCCAGCAGCTTGGTGGTCGGTCCCCAAGAGACCCAGTACTTC.

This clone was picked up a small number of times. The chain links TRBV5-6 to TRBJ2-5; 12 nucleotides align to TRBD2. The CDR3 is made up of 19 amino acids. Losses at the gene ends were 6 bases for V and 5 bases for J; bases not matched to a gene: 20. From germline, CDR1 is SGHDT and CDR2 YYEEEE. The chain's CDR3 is CASTLRSLAGGPLRETQYF. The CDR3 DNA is TGTGCCAGCACCCTAAGAAGCCTAGCGGGGGGGCCTCTCCGGGAGACCCAGTACTTC. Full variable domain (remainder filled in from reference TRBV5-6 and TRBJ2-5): DAGVTQSPTHLIKTRGQQVTLRCSPKSGHDTVSWYQQALGQGPQFIFQYYEEEERQRGNFPDRFSGHQFPNYSSELNVNALLLGDSALYLCASTLRSLAGGPLRETQYFGPGTRLLVL.

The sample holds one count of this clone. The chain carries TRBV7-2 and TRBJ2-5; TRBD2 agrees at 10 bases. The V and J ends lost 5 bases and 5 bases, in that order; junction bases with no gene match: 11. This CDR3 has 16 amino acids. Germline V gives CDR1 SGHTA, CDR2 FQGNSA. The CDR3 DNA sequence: TGTGCCAGCAGCCGCGAAGCGGGGGGGCCAGGGGAGACCCAGTACTTC. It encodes CASSREAGGPGETQYF. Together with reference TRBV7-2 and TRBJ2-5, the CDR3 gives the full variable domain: GAGVSQSPSNKVTEKGKDVELRCDPISGHTALYWYRQSLGQGLEFLIYFQGNSAPDKSGLPSDRFSAERTGGSVSTLTIQRTQQEDSAVYLCASSREAGGPGETQYFGPGTRLLVL.

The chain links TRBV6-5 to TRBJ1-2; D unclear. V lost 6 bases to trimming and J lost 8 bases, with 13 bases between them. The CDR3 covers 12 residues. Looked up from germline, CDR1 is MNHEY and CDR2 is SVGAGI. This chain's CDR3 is CASRAGRRGYTF. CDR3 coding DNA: TGTGCCAGCAGAGCGGGAAGGCGGGGCTACACCTTC.

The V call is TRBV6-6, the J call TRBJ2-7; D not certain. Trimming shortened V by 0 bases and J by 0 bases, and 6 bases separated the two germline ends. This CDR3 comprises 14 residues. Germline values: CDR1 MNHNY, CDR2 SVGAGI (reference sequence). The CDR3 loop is CASSYSKPSYEQYF. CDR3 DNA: TGTGCCAGCAGTTACTCGAAGCCCTCCTACGAGCAGTACTTC.

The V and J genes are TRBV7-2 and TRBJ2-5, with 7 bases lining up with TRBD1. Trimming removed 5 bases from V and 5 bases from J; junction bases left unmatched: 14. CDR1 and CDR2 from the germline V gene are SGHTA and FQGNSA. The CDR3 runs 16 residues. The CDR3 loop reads CASSPPWDSTGETQYF. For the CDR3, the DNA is TGTGCCAGCAGCCCGCCCTGGGACAGTACAGGGGAGACCCAGTACTTC.